This T cell receptor beta chain was obtained from a study of cytomegalovirus exposure and HLA in healthy donors. Study conclusions and caveats: Within the data, a cluster of highly shared sequence variants was likely a sequencing artifact. A previous analysis found most TCR beta V segments productive roughly 90% or roughly 30% of the time. The study put 150 or so TCR beta chains on its list as cytomegalovirus-associated. A later analysis by the authors found several of the most significant clusters apparently linked to common viral pathogens.

This clone came up a few times. Its antigen is unidentified. Deletions cut 5 bases from V and 6 bases from J, with 10 bases between. The CDR3 consists of 13 residues. Germline V gene data show CDR1 as SNHLY and CDR2 as FYNNEI. PCR amplification relied on 60 Vbeta primers (plus 13 Jbeta primers). The data were produced by immunoSEQ multiplex PCR, yet TCRdb's version contains in-frame clones alone and is incomplete. The table lists 150,000 or so clones, 73% of them singletons. This chain connects TRBV2 to TRBJ2-2; D may be TRBD1 (5 bases). The origin of this receptor is a woman aged 18-29 years in good health and CMV-seronegative. Sequencing was performed on PBMCs. CDR3 residues: CASSSQGSGELFF. The DNA for the CDR3 is TGTGCCAGCAGTTCTCAGGGTTCCGGGGAGCTGTTTTTT.